These 10 T cell receptor beta chains came from one sample sequenced in a study of cytomegalovirus exposure and HLA in healthy donors. Profiling relied on immunoSEQ multiplex PCR, and the TCRdb table lists in-frame clones only, not all of them. The data show under 250,000 clones, approximately 90% seen once. Sample: PBMCs. These receptors were collected from a woman in her late teens or twenties in good health and CMV-seronegative.

This rearrangement joins TRBV6-6 to TRBJ1-1, with D unresolved. The CDR3 contains 15 residues. V dropped 2 bases and J dropped 2 bases, with 12 bases sitting between them. Looked up from germline, CDR1 is MNHNY and CDR2 is SVGAGI (reference sequence). CDR3 DNA sequence: TGTGCCAGCAGTTACGGCCAGATTACAAACACTGAAGCTTTCTTT. Protein sequence: CASSYGQITNTEAFF.

The chain links TRBV11-2 to TRBJ2-7; 7 bases map to TRBD2. J lost 0 bases, V lost 5 bases, and 10 bases had no gene match. The V gene's germline CDR1 is SGHAT and CDR2 FQNNGV. The CDR3 is 16 residues long. CDR3 amino acids: CASSHDLTSDSYEQYF. CDR3 bases: TGTGCCAGCAGCCATGATCTTACTAGCGACTCCTACGAGCAGTACTTC.

The chain couples TRBV4-1 to TRBJ1-1; D may be TRBD1 (5 bases). The V end lost 3 bases, the J end lost 4 bases, and 15 bases lay between the germline ends. Germline CDR1 is MGHRA and CDR2 is YSYEKL. The CDR3 consists of 15 residues. The CDR3 bases are TGCGCCAGCAGCCAGGTCGCATCAGGGATCACTGAAGCTTTCTTT. This translates into CASSQVASGITEAFF.

The rearrangement joins TRBV5-4 to TRBJ2-1, with TRBD2 matching over 9 bases. The CDR3 runs 15 residues. J was trimmed by 7 bases and V by 1 base; bases with no gene match: 6. Looked up from germline, CDR1 is SGHNT and CDR2 is YYREEE (reference sequence). Here the CDR3 DNA reads TGTGCCAGCAGCTTGCCTAGCGGGAATGGAAATGAGCAGTTCTTC. Translation: CASSLPSGNGNEQFF.

J is TRBJ1-2 and V is TRBV5-8; D is uncertain. Trimming stripped 6 bases from V and 4 bases from J, with 16 bases between. This CDR3 spans 14 amino acids. The germline V gene encodes CDR1 SGHTS and CDR2 YDEGEE. CDR3 sequence reads: CASIASPGFYGYTF. CDR3 nucleotides: TGTGCCAGCATCGCTTCCCCGGGTTTCTATGGCTACACCTTC.

This clone was seen just once. The J gene is TRBJ2-1, the V gene TRBV18; 7 bases align to TRBD2. Germline assignment: CDR1 KGHSH and CDR2 LQKENI. The CDR3 sequence is 12 residues long. J was trimmed by 9 bases and V by 3 bases; bases with no gene match: 2. The CDR3 region is CASSPQRGEQFF. DNA of the CDR3: TGTGCCAGCTCACCTCAGCGGGGTGAGCAGTTCTTC.

V usage is TRBV29-1 and J usage is TRBJ1-1; the match to TRBD1 covers 9 bases. Trimming took 7 bases from V and 8 from J; bases not matched to a gene: 2. This CDR3 region has 10 residues. Germline CDR1 is SQVTM and CDR2 is ANQGSEA. CDR3 DNA: TGCAGCGCAGGGACAGGGGAAGCTTTCTTT. Translation: CSAGTGEAFF.

This clone was detected once. The CDR3: CASSYSFLAKNIQYF. The DNA of the CDR3 is TGTGCCAGCAGTTACAGTTTCCTAGCCAAAAACATTCAGTACTTC. The chain carries TRBV27 and TRBJ2-4; D call uncertain. CDR1 and CDR2 from the germline V gene are MNHEY and SMNVEV (reference sequence). This CDR3 region has 15 residues. V was shortened by 4 bases and J by 0 bases, with 10 bases between the two germline ends.

V is TRBV12-5 and J is TRBJ2-3; 10 nucleotides agree with TRBD2. Germline-derived CDR1 and CDR2 are LGHNT and FRNRAP. This CDR3 contains 16 residues. Germline trimming cut 5 bases from V and 1 base from J; bases unmatched to any gene: 6. As DNA, the CDR3 is TGTGCTAGTGGTCCGGGGACTAGCGTAGGCACAGATACGCAGTATTTT. This gives the protein CASGPGTSVGTDTQYF.

V and J are TRBV30 and TRBJ1-5; D may be TRBD1 (5 bases). Germline CDR1 GTSNPN, CDR2 SVGIG (reference sequence). The germline V and J ends were trimmed by 1 base and 0 bases, with 10 bases remaining between them. The CDR3 consists of 15 residues. CDR3 amino acids: CAWSGTQYSNQPQHF. DNA of the CDR3: TGTGCCTGGAGTGGGACACAGTATAGCAATCAGCCCCAGCATTTT.